These 27 T cell receptor beta chains originate from one sample sequenced in a study of patients and donors after allogeneic stem cell transplantation (dated by TCRdb to 2020 to 2022). The protocol used for the library was RT-PCR. Sequencer: NextSeq 550. TCRdb trimmed public reads at Q25 via fastp, called clones via MiXCR and kept in-frame beta chains. Rows with one shared CDR3 protein collapse into an entry with the most common genes and DNA. The sample includes approximately 250,000 distinct CDR3 sequences, with less than 15% observed a single time. Of the sample, roughly 11% falls within the top ten clones. The sample was blood, either unsorted or a sorted T cell fraction (not recorded which). These receptor sequences come from a human donor who was either an allogeneic HSCT recipient or a stem cell or donor lymphocyte infusion donor (not recorded which). It is not recorded whose cells these are; they may come from a transplant donor.

This clonotype was seen a few times. The chain carries TRBV6-1 and TRBJ1-1; no clear D. Germline V gene lookup returns CDR1 MNHNS and CDR2 SASEGT. V lost 3 bases and J lost 4, with 9 bases in between. The CDR3 extends over 13 amino acids. This CDR3 is CASSEEVGTEAFF. As DNA, the CDR3 is TGTGCCAGCAGTGAGGAGGTAGGCACTGAAGCTTTCTTT.

The rearrangement links TRBV6-2 or TRBV6-3 to TRBJ1-2; weak D call: TRBD1 (6 bases). With 6 bases removed from V and 4 bases from J, the gap between germline ends came to 15 bases. This CDR3 is built from 14 residues. Germline V gene sequence: CDR1 MNHEY, CDR2 SVGEGT. The CDR3 DNA reads TGTGCCAGCAGCGCGCCGGGACAATTCTATGGCTACACCTTC. As protein: CASSAPGQFYGYTF.

The J gene is TRBJ1-2, the V gene TRBV7-8, with no clear D. Per germline, CDR1 SGHVS and CDR2 FQNEAQ. The CDR3 consists of 15 residues. V was cut by 7 bases and J by 4 bases, with 19 bases left in between. CDR3 sequence (DNA): TGTGCCAGCACCGCTATTGTGAGGATGGGCTATGGCTACACCTTC. Its translation: CASTAIVRMGYGYTF.

This rearrangement joins TRBV3-1 to TRBJ2-5; D could derive from TRBD1 or TRBD2 (5 bases each). Between the trimmed V and J ends, which lost 5 bases and 5 bases, there was a span of 24 bases. The CDR3 extends over 17 amino acids. Germline V lookup: CDR1 LGHDT, CDR2 YNNKEL (reference sequence). The CDR3, as DNA: TGTGCCAGCAGCACCCGGGACGGTATAGGTGTTTCGGAGACCCAGTACTTC. Amino acids: CASSTRDGIGVSETQYF.

The V and J genes are TRBV27 and TRBJ2-4, with D unclear. V was cut by 7 bases and J by 0 bases, with 10 bases left in between. Looked up from germline, CDR1 is MNHEY and CDR2 is SMNVEV (reference sequence). The CDR3 spans 14 residues. CDR3 nucleotides: TGTGCCAGCAAACTCAGTCTAGCCAAAAACATTCAGTACTTC. Protein sequence: CASKLSLAKNIQYF.

Many counts were recorded for this clonotype. The genes are TRBV18 and TRBJ2-5; D is ambiguous. Per germline, CDR1 KGHSH and CDR2 LQKENI. Trimming cost V 0 bases and J 5 bases, with 7 bases left between them. The CDR3 consists of 13 residues. CDR3 DNA: TGTGCCAGCTCACCACCGAGCGAGGAGACCCAGTACTTC. Translating it yields CASSPPSEETQYF.

The chain is built from TRBV21-1 and TRBJ2-7; the D call of TRBD1 is as the table states it, not checked on the DNA. TRBV21-1 is noted as a pseudogene. The CDR3 is 15 amino acids. The CDR3 loop reads CARDLGGGWKHEQYF. The CDR3 DNA follows: TGTGCCAGGGATCTGGGCGGGGGCTGGAAACACGAGCAGTACTTC.

This clonotype appeared a few times. The chain links TRBV6-1 to TRBJ1-2; D unclear. The V gene lost 0 bases and the J gene lost 1 base, with 9 bases spanning the gap. Germline-derived CDR1 and CDR2 are MNHNS and SASEGT. The CDR3 spans 15 residues. The CDR3 region is CASSEAVGFNYGYTF. CDR3 nucleotides: TGTGCCAGCAGTGAAGCTGTTGGATTTAACTATGGCTACACCTTC.

There are a few counts of this clonotype. The chain combines TRBV5-1 with TRBJ1-2, with 11 positions matching TRBD1. V gave up 4 bases and J gave up 5 bases; unmatched junction bases: 7. CDR3 size: 15 residues. Germline CDR1 and CDR2: SGHRS and YFSETQ. CDR3 DNA sequence: TGCGCCAGCAGCCCCAGGACAGGGGGCCCTTATGGCTACACCTTC. Its protein product is CASSPRTGGPYGYTF.

This clonotype was observed a few times. The J gene is TRBJ2-1, the V gene TRBV7-2, with TRBD2 matching 9 bases. V lost 5 bases, J lost 2 bases, and 4 bases stayed unmatched. The CDR3 has 15 amino acids. CDR1 is SGHTA, CDR2 FQGNSA, per germline. CDR3 nucleotides: TGTGCCAGCAGCCCCGGGACTAGCACCTACAATGAGCAGTTCTTC. It is translated as CASSPGTSTYNEQFF.

The V and J genes are TRBV12-3 or TRBV12-4 and TRBJ2-7, with unresolved D. The ends were cut back, 8 bases at V and 7 bases at J, with 15 bases in the middle. CDR3 length: 12 amino acids. The CDR3 region has the DNA TGTGCCAGCTGTCTTACTTGGGGTGAGCAGTACTTC. It codes for CASCLTWGEQYF.

This clonotype was seen at least ten times. The genes are TRBV7-9 and TRBJ2-1; TRBD1 agrees at 10 bases. The germline V gene has CDR1 SEHNR and CDR2 FQNEAQ (reference sequence). V gave up 4 bases and J gave up 3 bases; unmatched junction bases: 9. The CDR3 loop spans 17 amino acids. The DNA for the CDR3 is TGTGCCAGCAGCTCCCCTTCGACAGGGGGCGTCTACAATGAGCAGTTCTTC. Translation gives CASSSPSTGGVYNEQFF.

This clonotype has just a few counts. The V and J genes are TRBV28 and TRBJ1-5; 8 bases map to TRBD1. The J segment lost 6 bases and the V segment lost 7 bases, leaving 8 bases of the junction unmatched. Germline CDR1 is MDHEN and CDR2 is SYDVKM. CDR3 size: 14 residues. The CDR3: CASNDNRGIQPQHF. The CDR3 coding sequence is TGTGCCAGCAATGATAACAGGGGGATTCAGCCCCAGCATTTT.

V usage is TRBV11-2 and J usage is TRBJ2-1; 15 nucleotides line up with TRBD2. With V trimmed by 1 base and J by 10 bases, 8 bases remained unmatched. This CDR3 comprises 17 residues. Germline values: CDR1 SGHAT, CDR2 FQNNGV. The CDR3 loop is CASSLVRVGLAGGEQFF. CDR3 sequence (DNA): TGTGCCAGCAGCTTAGTTCGAGTCGGACTAGCGGGAGGGGAGCAGTTCTTC.

This sequence joins TRBV6-1 and TRBJ2-7; D unclear. V gave up 4 bases and J gave up 1 base, with 5 bases separating them. The germline CDR1 and CDR2 sequences are MNHNS and SASEGT. The CDR3 is made up of 12 amino acids. CDR3 DNA: TGTGCCAGCAGTGGGGTATCCTACGAGCAGTACTTC. This codes for CASSGVSYEQYF.

This chain joins TRBV19 and TRBJ2-7; possible D gene TRBD1, 5 bases. Trimming pared 5 bases from V and 5 bases from J, leaving 16 bases between. The CDR3 is made up of 14 amino acids. Germline CDR1 and CDR2: LNHDA and SQIVND (reference sequence). The CDR3 DNA follows: TGTGCCAGTAGTTCGACAGTCCTAGGCCACGAGCAGTACTTC. Protein product: CASSSTVLGHEQYF.

This clonotype has just a few counts. The V and J genes are TRBV4-3 and TRBJ1-4; D gene ambiguous. The CDR3 extends over 14 amino acids. Deletions cut 7 bases from V and 3 bases from J, with 12 bases between. Germline V gene sequence: CDR1 LGHNA, CDR2 YSLEER. In DNA form, the CDR3 reads TGCGCCAGCACCTTGCTCGGGGCTAATGAAAAACTGTTTTTT. It is translated as CASTLLGANEKLFF.

In this sample, this clonotype turned up a few times. CDR3 loop: CASGRGGQGETQYF. CDR3 coding DNA: TGTGCCAGCGGGAGAGGGGGACAGGGAGAGACCCAGTACTTC. V and J are TRBV2 and TRBJ2-5; 9 nucleotides match TRBD1. V trimming: 8 bases; J trimming: 4 bases; junction bases outside the gene matches: 8. CDR3 length: 14 amino acids. CDR1 and CDR2 from the germline V gene are SNHLY and FYNNEI.

The genes are TRBV5-4 and TRBJ2-5; D is unresolved. CDR1 is SGHNT and CDR2 is YYREEE in the germline V gene (reference sequence). This CDR3 has 14 amino acids. Trimming took off 0 bases at V and 5 bases at J, with 11 bases between the two ends. The CDR3 sequence is CASSLVGTSETQYF. The DNA of the CDR3 is TGTGCCAGCAGCTTGGTGGGAACATCGGAGACCCAGTACTTC. The full variable domain, rest sourced from reference TRBV5-4 and TRBJ2-5, is ETGVTQSPTHLIKTRGQQVTLRCSSQSGHNTVSWYQQALGQGPQFIFQYYREEENGRGNFPPRFSGLQFPNYSSELNVNALELDDSALYLCASSLVGTSETQYFGPGTRLLVL.

There are a few counts of this clonotype. The genes are TRBV27 and TRBJ1-2; 9 bases align to TRBD1. Germline V gene lookup returns CDR1 MNHEY and CDR2 SMNVEV (reference sequence). V lost 5 bases to trimming and J lost 6 bases; unmatched junction nucleotides: 7. The CDR3 consists of 14 residues. The CDR3 sequence is CASSPQGQGNGYTF. The CDR3 DNA reads TGTGCCAGCAGTCCCCAGGGACAGGGAAATGGCTACACCTTC.

This clonotype has at least ten counts. CDR3 sequence: CASSSILAGGVENEQFF. The CDR3 nucleotides are TGTGCCAGCAGCTCGATACTAGCGGGAGGGGTGGAGAATGAGCAGTTCTTC. This chain joins TRBV7-2 and TRBJ2-1; TRBD2 matches 13 bases. CDR1 and CDR2 from the germline V gene are SGHTA and FQGNSA. CDR3 length: 17 amino acids. V was clipped by 4 bases and J by 7 bases; unmatched bases: 10.

There are a few counts of this clonotype. The genes are TRBV9 and TRBJ2-7; D remains unclear. The CDR3 length is 14 residues. V lost 3 bases, J lost 6 bases, and 16 bases lay in between. Germline assignment: CDR1 SGDLS and CDR2 YYNGEE. CDR3 residues: CASSARMVGSEQYF. The CDR3 bases are TGTGCCAGCAGCGCTAGAATGGTGGGGTCCGAGCAGTACTTC. Complete variable domain (other parts from reference TRBV9 and TRBJ2-7): DSGVTQTPKHLITATGQRVTLRCSPRSGDLSVYWYQQSLDQGLQFLIQYYNGEERAKGNILERFSAQQFPDLHSELNLSSLELGDSALYFCASSARMVGSEQYFGPGTRLTVT.

This clonotype was counted at least ten times. The rearrangement uses TRBV25-1 and TRBJ1-1; 7 nucleotides match TRBD1. The CDR3 consists of 14 residues. CDR1 and CDR2 from the germline V gene are MGHDK and SYGVNS. Unmatched junction bases numbered 6, after V lost 4 bases and J lost 4 bases. The CDR3 here is CASSARQGITEAFF. The CDR3 DNA follows: TGTGCCAGCAGTGCCCGACAGGGAATCACTGAAGCTTTCTTT.

This sequence joins TRBV5-6 and TRBJ1-1; D may be TRBD1 (5 bases). Germline V gene data show CDR1 as SGHDT and CDR2 as YYEEEE. Trimming removed 1 base from V and 6 bases from J, with 10 bases in between. The CDR3 loop spans 13 amino acids. CDR3 in amino acids: CASSLNRRPEAFF. CDR3 coding DNA: TGTGCCAGCAGCTTGAACAGGAGGCCTGAAGCTTTCTTT.

This clonotype was picked up a small number of times. The chain is built from TRBV20-1 and TRBJ1-2; D perhaps matches TRBD1 (6 bases). V was cut by 6 bases and J by 13 bases, with 21 bases left in between. The CDR3 sequence is 12 residues long. Germline loops: CDR1 DFQATT, CDR2 SNEGSKA (reference sequence). The CDR3 sequence: CSAVPGASEATF. Here the CDR3 DNA reads TGCAGTGCCGTTCCAGGGGCCTCGGAAGCCACCTTC.

This clonotype was recorded many times. The chain employs TRBV12-3 or TRBV12-4 and TRBJ2-7; D might be TRBD1 or TRBD2, each matching 6 bases. The CDR3 sequence is 14 residues long. V was pared by 5 bases and J by 6 bases, with 17 bases between. The CDR3, as DNA: TGTGCCAGCAGTCCCCACGGGGGCGAGCGCGAGCAGTACTTC. Residues: CASSPHGGEREQYF.

This clonotype counts as medium-sized (0.01 to 0.1%). V usage is TRBV12-3 or TRBV12-4 and J usage is TRBJ2-2; D is tentatively TRBD1 or TRBD2 (5 bases each). The CDR3 loop spans 13 amino acids. V was cut by 6 bases and J by 6 bases, with 11 bases left in between. For the CDR3, the DNA is TGTGCCAGCAGCTTCCAGGGACCCGGGGAGCTGTTTTTT. This gives the protein CASSFQGPGELFF.